This T cell receptor beta chain was captured by sequencing in a study of CD4 T cell repertoires in COVID-19. Findings and limits, study-wide: SARS-CoV and/or HKU1 spike cultures shared between roughly 7 and 26% of SARS-CoV-2 clonotypes.

The memory T cells were sequenced right after ex vivo isolation, without culture. This table comes from immunoSEQ multiplex PCR, and its TCRdb copy is limited to in-frame clones, with some not included. The sample carries tens of thousands of clones, roughly 84% recorded once. As regards this clone: The target antigen is unknown.

Trimming at V came to 10 bases and at J to 6 bases, leaving 12 bases not matched to a gene. This CDR3 comprises 14 residues. Germline V gives CDR1 ENHRY, CDR2 SYGVKD. Sequenced here: central memory CD4+ T cells from blood, sampled before the COVID-19 pandemic. The V gene is TRBV10-3, the J gene TRBJ2-7; 10 bases are shared with TRBD1. The receptor's source is a human donor who had COVID-19. The CDR3 sequence is CATGAGTGVSEQYF. As DNA, the CDR3 is TGTGCCACCGGGGCCGGGACAGGGGTTTCCGAGCAGTACTTC.